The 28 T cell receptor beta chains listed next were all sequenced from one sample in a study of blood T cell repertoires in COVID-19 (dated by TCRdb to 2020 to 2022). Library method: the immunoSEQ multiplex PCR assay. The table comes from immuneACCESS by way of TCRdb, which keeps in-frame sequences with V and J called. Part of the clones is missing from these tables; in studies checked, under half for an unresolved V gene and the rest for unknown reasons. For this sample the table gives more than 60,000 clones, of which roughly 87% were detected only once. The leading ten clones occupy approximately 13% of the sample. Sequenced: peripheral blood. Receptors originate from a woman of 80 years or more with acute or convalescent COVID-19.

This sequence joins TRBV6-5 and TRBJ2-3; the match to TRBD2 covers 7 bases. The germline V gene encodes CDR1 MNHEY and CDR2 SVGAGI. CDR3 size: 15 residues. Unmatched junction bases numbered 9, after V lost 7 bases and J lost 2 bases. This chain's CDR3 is CASKGGLADTDTQYF. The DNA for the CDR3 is TGTGCCAGCAAGGGAGGCCTAGCGGACACAGATACGCAGTATTTT.

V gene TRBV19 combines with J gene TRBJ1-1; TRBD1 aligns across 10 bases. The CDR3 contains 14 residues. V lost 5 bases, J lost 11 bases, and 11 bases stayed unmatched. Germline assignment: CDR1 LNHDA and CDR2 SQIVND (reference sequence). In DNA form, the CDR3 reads TGTGCCAGTAGTCCCCAGACAGGGGGCGCGGCGGCTTTCTTT. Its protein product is CASSPQTGGAAAFF.

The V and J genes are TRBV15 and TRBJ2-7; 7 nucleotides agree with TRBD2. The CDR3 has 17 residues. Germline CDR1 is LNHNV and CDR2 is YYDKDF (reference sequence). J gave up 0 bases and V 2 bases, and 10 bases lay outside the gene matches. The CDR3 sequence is CATSRYASGVSSYEQYF. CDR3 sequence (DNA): TGTGCCACCAGCAGATATGCTAGCGGAGTGAGCTCCTACGAGCAGTACTTC.

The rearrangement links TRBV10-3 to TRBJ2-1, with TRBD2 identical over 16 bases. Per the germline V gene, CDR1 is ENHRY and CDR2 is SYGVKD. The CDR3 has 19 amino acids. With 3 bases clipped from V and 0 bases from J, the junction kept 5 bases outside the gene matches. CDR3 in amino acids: CAISDGTSGRANSYNEQFF. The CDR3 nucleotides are TGTGCCATCAGTGATGGGACTAGCGGGAGGGCCAACTCCTACAATGAGCAGTTCTTC.

The CDR3 DNA sequence: TGCGCCAGCAGTCCTACATCCGACAGCTGGTGCGGCTATGGCTACACCTTC. This translates into CASSPTSDSWCGYGYTF. V usage is TRBV23-1 and J usage is TRBJ1-2; a weak D match, TRBD1 (5 bases). TRBV23-1 is an ORF; its function is uncertain. V dropped 4 bases and J dropped 4 bases, with 22 bases sitting between them. CDR3 size: 17 residues.

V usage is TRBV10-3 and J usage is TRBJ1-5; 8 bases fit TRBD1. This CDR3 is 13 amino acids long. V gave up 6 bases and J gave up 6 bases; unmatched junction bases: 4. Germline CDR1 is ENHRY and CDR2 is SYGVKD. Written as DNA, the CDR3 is TGTGCCATCAGCCCGACAGGGGCTCAGCCCCAGCATTTT. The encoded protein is CAISPTGAQPQHF.

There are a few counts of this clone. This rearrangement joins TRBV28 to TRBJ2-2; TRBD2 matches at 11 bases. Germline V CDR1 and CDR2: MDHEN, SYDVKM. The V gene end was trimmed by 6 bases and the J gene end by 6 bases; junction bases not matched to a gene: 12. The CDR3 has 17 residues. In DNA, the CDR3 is TGTGCCAGCAGCCCTCGACTAGCGGGAAAGAGGGCCGGGGAGCTGTTTTTT. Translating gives CASSPRLAGKRAGELFF.

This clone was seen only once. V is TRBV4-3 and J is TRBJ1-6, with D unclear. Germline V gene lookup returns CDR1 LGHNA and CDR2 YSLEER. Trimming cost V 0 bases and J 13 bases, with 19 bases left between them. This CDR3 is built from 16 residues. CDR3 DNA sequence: TGCGCCAGCAGCCAAGATTCGAGGCTCCCCCTGAACCCCCTCCACTTT. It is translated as CASSQDSRLPLNPLHF.

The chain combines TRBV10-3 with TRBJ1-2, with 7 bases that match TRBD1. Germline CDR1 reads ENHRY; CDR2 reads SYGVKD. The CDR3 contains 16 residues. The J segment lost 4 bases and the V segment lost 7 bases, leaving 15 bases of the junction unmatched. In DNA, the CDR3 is TGTGCCATCACCCCGGGACAGTCCTTGTACCTCTATGGCTACACCTTC. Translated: CAITPGQSLYLYGYTF.

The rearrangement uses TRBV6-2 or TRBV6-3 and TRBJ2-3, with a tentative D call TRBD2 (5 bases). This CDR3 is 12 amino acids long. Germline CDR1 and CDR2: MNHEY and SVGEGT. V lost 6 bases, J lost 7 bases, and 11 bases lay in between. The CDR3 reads CASSWTPYTQYF. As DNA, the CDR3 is TGTGCCAGCAGCTGGACTCCCTATACGCAGTATTTT.

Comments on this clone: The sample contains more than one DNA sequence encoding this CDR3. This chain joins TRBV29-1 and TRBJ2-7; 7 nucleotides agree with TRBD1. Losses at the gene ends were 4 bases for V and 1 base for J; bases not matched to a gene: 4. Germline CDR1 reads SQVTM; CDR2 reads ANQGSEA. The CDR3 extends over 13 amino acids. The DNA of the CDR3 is TGCAGCGTTGGACAGGGTCGATCCTACGAGCAGTACTTC. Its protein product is CSVGQGRSYEQYF.

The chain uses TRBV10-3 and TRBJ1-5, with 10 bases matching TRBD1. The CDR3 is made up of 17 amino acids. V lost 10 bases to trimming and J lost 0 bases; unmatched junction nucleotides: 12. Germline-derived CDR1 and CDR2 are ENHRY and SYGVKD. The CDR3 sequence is CATGTGATSYSNQPQHF. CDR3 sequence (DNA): TGTGCCACTGGGACAGGGGCCACTTCTTATAGCAATCAGCCCCAGCATTTT.

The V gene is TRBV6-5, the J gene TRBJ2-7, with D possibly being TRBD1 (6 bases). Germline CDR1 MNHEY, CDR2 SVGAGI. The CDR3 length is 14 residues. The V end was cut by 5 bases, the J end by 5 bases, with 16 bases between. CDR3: CASSTRTVTDEQYF. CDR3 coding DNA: TGTGCCAGCAGTACCAGGACAGTTACCGACGAGCAGTACTTC.

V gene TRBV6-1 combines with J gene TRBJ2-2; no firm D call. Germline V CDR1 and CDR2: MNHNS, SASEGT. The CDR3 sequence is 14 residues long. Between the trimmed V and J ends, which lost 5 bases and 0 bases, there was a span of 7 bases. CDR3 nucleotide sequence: TGTGCCAGCAGTTATTCTTCGAACACCGGGGAGCTGTTTTTT. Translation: CASSYSSNTGELFF.

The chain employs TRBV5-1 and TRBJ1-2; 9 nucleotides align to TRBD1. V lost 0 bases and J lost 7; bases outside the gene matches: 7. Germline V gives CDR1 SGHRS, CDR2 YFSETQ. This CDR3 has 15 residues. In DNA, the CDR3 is TGCGCCAGCAGCTTGGTAGGACAGGGGTTTTCTGGCTACACCTTC. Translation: CASSLVGQGFSGYTF.

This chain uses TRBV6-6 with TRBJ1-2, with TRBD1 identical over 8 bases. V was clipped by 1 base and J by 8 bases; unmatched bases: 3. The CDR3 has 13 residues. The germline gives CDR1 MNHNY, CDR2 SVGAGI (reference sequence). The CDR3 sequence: CASSYYRGWGYTF. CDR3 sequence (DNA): TGTGCCAGCAGTTACTACAGGGGGTGGGGCTACACCTTC.

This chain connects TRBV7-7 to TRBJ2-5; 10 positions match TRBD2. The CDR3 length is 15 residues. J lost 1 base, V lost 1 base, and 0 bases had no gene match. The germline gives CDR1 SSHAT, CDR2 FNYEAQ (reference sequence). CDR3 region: CASSLGLAGQETQYF. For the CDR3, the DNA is TGTGCCAGCAGCTTAGGACTAGCGGGCCAAGAGACCCAGTACTTC. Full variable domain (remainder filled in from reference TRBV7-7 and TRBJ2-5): GAGVSQSPRYKVTKRGQDVTLRCDPISSHATLYWYQQALGQGPEFLTYFNYEAQPDKSGLPSDRFSAERPEGSISTLTIQRTEQRDSAMYRCASSLGLAGQETQYFGPGTRLLVL.

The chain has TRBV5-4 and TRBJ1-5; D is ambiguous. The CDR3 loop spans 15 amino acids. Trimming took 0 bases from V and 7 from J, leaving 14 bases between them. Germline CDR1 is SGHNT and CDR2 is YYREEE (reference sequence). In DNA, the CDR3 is TGTGCCAGCAGCTTGGGTGGCGGGGTCGGACAGCCCCAGCATTTT. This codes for CASSLGGGVGQPQHF.

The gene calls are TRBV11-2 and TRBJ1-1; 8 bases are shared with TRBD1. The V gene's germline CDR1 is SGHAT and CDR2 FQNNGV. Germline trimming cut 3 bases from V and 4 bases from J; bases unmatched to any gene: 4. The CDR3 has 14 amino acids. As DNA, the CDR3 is TGTGCCAGCAGCTTTGGGACAGGTCTCACTGAAGCTTTCTTT. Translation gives CASSFGTGLTEAFF.

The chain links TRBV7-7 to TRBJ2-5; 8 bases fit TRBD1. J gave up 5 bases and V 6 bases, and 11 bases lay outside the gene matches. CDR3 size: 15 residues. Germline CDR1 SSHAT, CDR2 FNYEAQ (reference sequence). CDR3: CASRPRTGRLETQYF. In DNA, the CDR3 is TGTGCCAGCAGACCTAGGACAGGGCGGTTGGAGACCCAGTACTTC. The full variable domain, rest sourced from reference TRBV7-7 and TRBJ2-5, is GAGVSQSPRYKVTKRGQDVTLRCDPISSHATLYWYQQALGQGPEFLTYFNYEAQPDKSGLPSDRFSAERPEGSISTLTIQRTEQRDSAMYRCASRPRTGRLETQYFGPGTRLLVL.

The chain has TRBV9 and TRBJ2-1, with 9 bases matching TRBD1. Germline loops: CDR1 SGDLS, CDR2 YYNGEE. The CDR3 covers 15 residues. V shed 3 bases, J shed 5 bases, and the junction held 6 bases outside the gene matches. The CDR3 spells CASSGPDRGHNEQFF. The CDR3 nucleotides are TGTGCCAGCAGCGGCCCGGACAGGGGACACAATGAGCAGTTCTTC.

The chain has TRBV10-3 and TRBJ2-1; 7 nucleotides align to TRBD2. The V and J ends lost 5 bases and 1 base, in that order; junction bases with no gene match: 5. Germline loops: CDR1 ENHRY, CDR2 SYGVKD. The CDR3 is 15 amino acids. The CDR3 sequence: CAISPSGDSYNEQFF. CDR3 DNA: TGTGCCATCAGTCCAAGCGGGGATTCCTACAATGAGCAGTTCTTC.

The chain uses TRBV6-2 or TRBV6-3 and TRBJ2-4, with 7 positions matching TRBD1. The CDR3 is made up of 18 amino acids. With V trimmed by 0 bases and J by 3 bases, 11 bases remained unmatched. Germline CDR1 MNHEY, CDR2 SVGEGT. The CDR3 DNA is TGTGCCAGCAGTTACTCCTTTTGGACAGGCGCAGTCAAAAACATTCAGTACTTC. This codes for CASSYSFWTGAVKNIQYF.

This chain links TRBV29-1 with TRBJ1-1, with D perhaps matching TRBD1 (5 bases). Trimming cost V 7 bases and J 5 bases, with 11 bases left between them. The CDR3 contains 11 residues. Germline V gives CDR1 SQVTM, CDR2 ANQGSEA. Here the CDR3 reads CSAGTRTEAFF. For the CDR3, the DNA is TGCAGCGCCGGGACTAGGACTGAAGCTTTCTTT. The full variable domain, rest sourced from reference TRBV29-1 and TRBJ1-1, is SAVISQKPSRDICQRGTSLTIQCQVDSQVTMMFWYRQQPGQSLTLIATANQGSEATYESGFVIDKFPISRPNLTFSTLTVSNMSPEDSSIYLCSAGTRTEAFFGQGTRLTVV.

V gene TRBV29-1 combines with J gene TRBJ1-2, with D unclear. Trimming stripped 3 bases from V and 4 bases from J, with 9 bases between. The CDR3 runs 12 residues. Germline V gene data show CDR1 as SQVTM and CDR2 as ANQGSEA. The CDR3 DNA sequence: TGCAGCGTTGATCCGGTCGGCTATGGCTACACCTTC. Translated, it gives CSVDPVGYGYTF. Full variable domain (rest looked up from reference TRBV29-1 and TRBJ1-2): SAVISQKPSRDICQRGTSLTIQCQVDSQVTMMFWYRQQPGQSLTLIATANQGSEATYESGFVIDKFPISRPNLTFSTLTVSNMSPEDSSIYLCSVDPVGYGYTFGSGTRLTVV.

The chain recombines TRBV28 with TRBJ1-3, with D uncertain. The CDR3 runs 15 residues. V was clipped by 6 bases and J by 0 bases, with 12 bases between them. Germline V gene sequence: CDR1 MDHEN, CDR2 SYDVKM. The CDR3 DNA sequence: TGTGCCAGCAGCTTTAGTGAGCTCTCTGGAAACACCATATATTTT. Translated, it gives CASSFSELSGNTIYF.

CDR3 region: CASRWTSGTSTDTQYF. For the CDR3, the DNA is TGTGCCAGCAGATGGACTAGCGGGACAAGCACAGATACGCAGTATTTT. The rearrangement uses TRBV2 and TRBJ2-3, with 12 positions matching TRBD2. The CDR3 is 16 amino acids. V gave up 6 bases and J gave up 0 bases; unmatched junction bases: 4. Germline CDR1 SNHLY, CDR2 FYNNEI.

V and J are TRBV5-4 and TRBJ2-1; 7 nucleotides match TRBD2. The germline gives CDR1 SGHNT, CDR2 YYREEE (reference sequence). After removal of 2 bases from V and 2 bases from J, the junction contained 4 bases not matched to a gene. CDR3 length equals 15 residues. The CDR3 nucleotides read TGTGCCAGCAGCTTTCGACGGGGGGCCTACAATGAGCAGTTCTTC. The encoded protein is CASSFRRGAYNEQFF.